One and the same sample provided the 23 T cell receptor beta chains below, sequenced in a study of T cell changes during pregnancy in multiple sclerosis. Sequenced by immunoSEQ multiplex PCR; TCRdb stores in-frame clones only, minus some. Of about 110,000 clones in the sample, approximately 90% are singletons; the top ten hold 3.5%. The sequencing here drew on peripheral blood, taken after pregnancy. These receptors were obtained from a female donor with multiple sclerosis, enrolled in a pregnancy study.

The chain links TRBV19 to TRBJ2-5; a weak D match, TRBD1 (5 bases). Trimming pared 6 bases from V and 2 bases from J, leaving 10 bases between. The CDR3 runs 13 residues. CDR1 is LNHDA, CDR2 SQIVND, per germline (reference sequence). CDR3 sequence (DNA): TGTGCCAGTAGCAGGGTAGAACAAGAGACCCAGTACTTC. Residues: CASSRVEQETQYF.

The rearrangement links TRBV7-2 to TRBJ2-5; 8 positions agree with TRBD2. V shed 5 bases, J shed 0 bases, and the junction held 17 bases outside the gene matches. The CDR3 is 19 residues long. From germline, CDR1 is SGHTA and CDR2 FQGNSA. CDR3 sequence: CASSPRGERGRQYQETQYF. The CDR3 DNA reads TGTGCCAGCAGCCCACGAGGTGAGCGGGGGAGACAGTACCAAGAGACCCAGTACTTC. Variable domain in full (rest from reference TRBV7-2 and TRBJ2-5): GAGVSQSPSNKVTEKGKDVELRCDPISGHTALYWYRQSLGQGLEFLIYFQGNSAPDKSGLPSDRFSAERTGGSVSTLTIQRTQQEDSAVYLCASSPRGERGRQYQETQYFGPGTRLLVL.

V gene TRBV18 combines with J gene TRBJ2-5, with D maybe TRBD2 (5 bases). This CDR3 spans 15 amino acids. V was shortened by 5 bases and J by 5 bases, with 18 bases between the two germline ends. Per germline, CDR1 KGHSH and CDR2 LQKENI. The CDR3 DNA reads as TGTGCCAGCTCAGCACTAGACTCTCTATGGGAGACCCAGTACTTC. It specifies CASSALDSLWETQYF.

This clone showed up just once. The chain joins TRBV7-9 to TRBJ1-6, with TRBD1 matching over 9 bases. CDR3 length: 15 amino acids. Germline V gives CDR1 SEHNR, CDR2 FQNEAQ (reference sequence). The J segment lost 10 bases and the V segment lost 0 bases, leaving 4 bases of the junction unmatched. The CDR3 here is CASSLAGQGSSPLHF. The CDR3 nucleotides are TGTGCCAGCAGCTTAGCGGGACAGGGAAGCTCACCCCTCCACTTT. The full variable domain, rest sourced from reference TRBV7-9 and TRBJ1-6, is DTGVSQNPRHKITKRGQNVTFRCDPISEHNRLYWYRQTLGQGPEFLTYFQNEAQLEKSRLLSDRFSAERPKGSFSTLEIQRTEQGDSAMYLCASSLAGQGSSPLHFGNGTRLTVT.

The chain has TRBV2 and TRBJ1-5; perhaps TRBD1 as D (6 bases). This CDR3 is 16 amino acids long. CDR1 is SNHLY, CDR2 FYNNEI, per germline. Between the trimmed V and J ends, which lost 7 bases and 0 bases, there was a span of 16 bases. As DNA, the CDR3 is TGTGCCAGCAAAGGTCAGGGGCCTTATAGCAATCAGCCCCAGCATTTT. Its translation is CASKGQGPYSNQPQHF.

In its sample, this clone was seen a few times. This rearrangement joins TRBV4-1 to TRBJ1-2; a weak D match, TRBD1 (5 bases). The CDR3 length is 15 residues. Between the trimmed V and J ends, which lost 0 bases and 4 bases, there was a span of 12 bases. Per the germline V gene, CDR1 is MGHRA and CDR2 is YSYEKL. In DNA form, the CDR3 reads TGCGCCAGCAGCCAAGACAGGGTTTATGGCTATGGCTACACCTTC. Translating gives CASSQDRVYGYGYTF.

This clone was seen only once. The chain links TRBV4-1 to TRBJ1-1; TRBD1 aligns across 7 bases. The V and J ends lost 3 bases and 4 bases, in that order; junction bases with no gene match: 5. CDR1 MGHRA and CDR2 YSYEKL come from the germline V gene. There are 14 residues in the CDR3. Here the CDR3 DNA reads TGCGCCAGCAGCCAGACAGGGTTGGCCACTGAAGCTTTCTTT. Translation: CASSQTGLATEAFF.

This clone is a singleton in its sample. The genes are TRBV11-2 and TRBJ2-7; 8 bases agree with TRBD2. Trimming removed 0 bases from V and 3 bases from J; junction bases left unmatched: 4. The CDR3 loop spans 15 amino acids. Germline loops: CDR1 SGHAT, CDR2 FQNNGV. In DNA, the CDR3 is TGTGCCAGCAGCTTAGATCCGGGACTAGTCTACGAGCAGTACTTC. As protein: CASSLDPGLVYEQYF. Full variable domain (outside the CDR3, taken from reference TRBV11-2 and TRBJ2-7): EAGVAQSPRYKIIEKRQSVAFWCNPISGHATLYWYQQILGQGPKLLIQFQNNGVVDDSQLPKDRFSAERLKGVDSTLKIQPAKLEDSAVYLCASSLDPGLVYEQYFGPGTRLTVT.

CDR3 sequence (DNA): TGCGCCAGCAGCTCGCCCCCGGACAGGGCGGCTGGCTACACCTTC. As protein: CASSSPPDRAAGYTF. The chain couples TRBV5-1 to TRBJ1-2; TRBD1 matches 8 bases. Trimming cost V 3 bases and J 7 bases; bases outside gene matches: 11. CDR3 length: 15 amino acids. Germline assignment: CDR1 SGHRS and CDR2 YFSETQ. Full variable domain (rest looked up from reference TRBV5-1 and TRBJ1-2): KAGVTQTPRYLIKTRGQQVTLSCSPISGHRSVSWYQQTPGQGLQFLFEYFSETQRNKGNFPGRFSGRQFSNSRSEMNVSTLELGDSALYLCASSSPPDRAAGYTFGSGTRLTVV.

The chain carries TRBV2 and TRBJ1-6, with D possibly matching TRBD1 (6 bases). Per germline, CDR1 SNHLY and CDR2 FYNNEI. The CDR3 is 13 residues long. The V and J ends lost 7 bases and 9 bases respectively, with 13 bases between them. CDR3 nucleotides: TGTGCCAGCAACAGGGCCGAAGGTTCACCCCTCCACTTT. Protein: CASNRAEGSPLHF. Using reference TRBV2 and TRBJ1-6 for the parts outside the CDR3, the full variable domain is EPEVTQTPSHQVTQMGQEVILRCVPISNHLYFYWYRQILGQKVEFLVSFYNNEISEKSEIFDDQFSVERPDGSNFTLKIRSTKLEDSAMYFCASNRAEGSPLHFGNGTRLTVT.

The V gene is TRBV30, the J gene TRBJ1-5, with a weak D call TRBD1 (5 bases). The ends were cut back, 0 bases at V and 6 bases at J, with 12 bases in the middle. This CDR3 is 14 amino acids long. Germline lookup yields CDR1 GTSNPN and CDR2 SVGIG (reference sequence). The CDR3 reads CAWSVGGAGQPQHF. In DNA, the CDR3 is TGTGCCTGGAGTGTGGGAGGGGCTGGTCAGCCCCAGCATTTT.

This sequence joins TRBV19 and TRBJ2-1; 8 bases are a match to TRBD2. Germline CDR1 reads LNHDA; CDR2 reads SQIVND (reference sequence). This CDR3 is 15 amino acids long. Trimming cost V 4 bases and J 5 bases; bases outside gene matches: 7. As DNA, the CDR3 is TGTGCCAGTAGTACGGGCGGGGGGCCAGACAATGAGCAGTTCTTC. Translating it yields CASSTGGGPDNEQFF. The complete variable domain, with remaining parts taken from reference TRBV19 and TRBJ2-1, reads DGGITQSPKYLFRKEGQNVTLSCEQNLNHDAMYWYRQDPGQGLRLIYYSQIVNDFQKGDIAEGYSVSREKKESFPLTVTSAQKNPTAFYLCASSTGGGPDNEQFFGPGTRLTVL.

The V call is TRBV2, the J call TRBJ1-2; D uncertain. Looked up from germline, CDR1 is SNHLY and CDR2 is FYNNEI. The CDR3 sequence is 14 residues long. The V end was cut by 7 bases, the J end by 3 bases, with 15 bases between. The CDR3 reads CASKARGSDYGYTF. As DNA, the CDR3 is TGTGCCAGCAAAGCCCGGGGTTCGGACTATGGCTACACCTTC.

The rearrangement uses TRBV19 and TRBJ2-3; 13 nucleotides agree with TRBD2. CDR3 length: 16 residues. V was pared by 4 bases and J by 6 bases, with 7 bases of the junction left unmatched. The V gene's germline CDR1 is LNHDA and CDR2 SQIVND (reference sequence). In nucleotides, the CDR3 is TGTGCCAGTAGTAACGGACTAGCGGGGGAGTGGGATACGCAGTATTTT. Translating it yields CASSNGLAGEWDTQYF.

V gene TRBV5-6 combines with J gene TRBJ1-5; D is perhaps TRBD1 (5 bases). Per the germline V gene, CDR1 is SGHDT and CDR2 is YYEEEE. CDR3 length: 15 amino acids. With 4 bases removed from V and 1 base from J, the gap between germline ends came to 12 bases. CDR3 sequence reads: CASSVLPGSNQPQHF. The CDR3 DNA reads TGTGCCAGCAGCGTACTTCCAGGGAGCAATCAGCCCCAGCATTTT.

V usage is TRBV21-1 and J usage is TRBJ2-5; the DNA was not compared with TRBD2, the D call given in the table. TRBV21-1 is given as a pseudogene. This CDR3 has 15 amino acids. CDR3 coding DNA: TGTGCCAGCAGCGGTAATGTATGGCCGGGGGAGACCCAGTACTTC. This sequence encodes CASSGNVWPGETQYF.

This chain uses TRBV6-1 with TRBJ2-5; TRBD2 matches 8 bases. Germline V lookup: CDR1 MNHNS, CDR2 SASEGT. The trim removed 7 bases at V and 2 bases at J, leaving 6 bases unmatched. The CDR3 runs 14 residues. CDR3 in amino acids: CASNRRGVQETQYF. In nucleotides, the CDR3 is TGTGCCAGCAATAGGCGGGGGGTTCAAGAGACCCAGTACTTC.

V usage is TRBV5-6 and J usage is TRBJ2-7; 12 nucleotides align to TRBD2. The germline gives CDR1 SGHDT, CDR2 YYEEEE. With 2 bases clipped from V and 1 base from J, the junction kept 4 bases outside the gene matches. The CDR3 covers 16 residues. CDR3 amino acids: CASSFGLAGPSYEQYF. DNA for the CDR3: TGTGCCAGCAGCTTCGGACTAGCGGGGCCTTCCTACGAGCAGTACTTC.

This sequence joins TRBV19 and TRBJ1-6; D gene ambiguous. Germline V gene data show CDR1 as LNHDA and CDR2 as SQIVND (reference sequence). CDR3 length equals 14 residues. V lost 3 bases and J lost 13, with 16 bases in between. Here the CDR3 DNA reads TGTGCCAGTAGTATGATGGGGAACGAGGGTCCCCTCCACTTT. This codes for CASSMMGNEGPLHF.

This chain joins TRBV18 and TRBJ2-7; TRBD1 matches 9 bases. Trimming cost V 3 bases and J 6 bases; bases outside gene matches: 6. Germline V gene data show CDR1 as KGHSH and CDR2 as LQKENI. This CDR3 contains 14 residues. As DNA, the CDR3 is TGTGCCAGCTCACCCCCCGGGACAGGGACCGAGCAGTACTTC. The encoded protein is CASSPPGTGTEQYF.

This clone was seen only once. V gene TRBV5-1 combines with J gene TRBJ1-1; D ambiguous. The CDR3 is 13 amino acids. Trimming cost V 3 bases and J 0 bases, with 6 bases left between them. Germline CDR1 reads SGHRS; CDR2 reads YFSETQ. The CDR3 DNA sequence: TGCGCCAGCAGCTCGCTAATGAACACTGAAGCTTTCTTT. It encodes CASSSLMNTEAFF.

The chain uses TRBV5-1 and TRBJ2-1, with D possibly being TRBD2 (6 bases). CDR1 and CDR2 (germline): SGHRS, YFSETQ. V lost 3 bases and J 15 bases, leaving 19 bases between the germline ends. This CDR3 contains 13 residues. The CDR3 DNA is TGCGCCAGCAGCTCCCAGTGGGGGGATATCTTGTTCTTC. It yields the protein CASSSQWGDILFF. The full variable domain, its missing parts supplied by reference TRBV5-1 and TRBJ2-1, is KAGVTQTPRYLIKTRGQQVTLSCSPISGHRSVSWYQQTPGQGLQFLFEYFSETQRNKGNFPGRFSGRQFSNSRSEMNVSTLELGDSALYLCASSSQWGDILFFGPGTRLTVL.

The rearrangement links TRBV29-1 to TRBJ2-7; D gene unclear. The ends were cut back, 3 bases at V and 6 bases at J, with 9 bases in the middle. The CDR3 length is 11 residues. CDR1 and CDR2 from the germline V gene are SQVTM and ANQGSEA. The CDR3 protein is CSVDGPGEQYF. Here the CDR3 DNA reads TGCAGCGTTGACGGCCCGGGCGAGCAGTACTTC.